The rows below give T cell receptor beta chains drawn from one sample of a study of T cell responses to AZD1222 COVID-19 vaccine. This table comes from immunoSEQ multiplex PCR, and its TCRdb copy is limited to in-frame clones, with some not included. The sample consists of 140,000 to 150,000 clones, around nine tenths of them appearing once. The sequencing here drew on peripheral blood, taken on day 0 of AZD1222 vaccination. The receptors were sampled from an adult in good health. CDR3s include the opening cysteine and the closing phenylalanine or tryptophan. D genes are given only for firm matches. Size tells how often a clone was seen (once, few, many) or the class of an expanded clone, and some rows leave it out.

D	size	V	length	J	DNA	CDR3
-	-	TRBV3-1/TRBV3-2	14	TRBJ2-7	TGTGCCAGCAGCCAATCACAGGGCTCCCACGAGCAGTACTTC	CASSQSQGSHEQYF
TRBD2	once	TRBV27	19	TRBJ2-1	TGTGCCAGCAGTCGCCTCTTAGGACTAGCGGGAGAACCCTACAATGAGCAGTTCTTC	CASSRLLGLAGEPYNEQFF
TRBD2	-	TRBV27	18	TRBJ2-3	TGTGCCAGCAGCCCAGGTCCTTGGGGGAGGGGAGGCACAGATACGCAGTATTTT	CASSPGPWGRGGTDTQYF
-	-	TRBV7-2	13	TRBJ1-4	TGTGCCAGCAGCTTAGGGACTTCAGAAAAACTGTTTTTT	CASSLGTSEKLFF
-	-	TRBV20-1	11	TRBJ2-5	TGCAGTGCTAGAGGGGGAGAGACCCAGTACTTC	CSARGGETQYF
-	-	TRBV5-1	15	TRBJ2-7	TGCGCCAGCAGCTTGGGAGCCGTCGGTACCTACGAGCAGTACTTC	CASSLGAVGTYEQYF
-	-	TRBV5-6	15	TRBJ1-4	TGTGCCAGCAGCTCGGAGGGGGGAACTAATGAAAAACTGTTTTTT	CASSSEGGTNEKLFF
-	-	TRBV4-2	15	TRBJ1-5	TGTGCCAGCAGCCAGTTCACAGGGTCCAATCAGCCCCAGCATTTT	CASSQFTGSNQPQHF
-	-	TRBV5-4	12	TRBJ1-2	TGTGCCAGCAGCTTGGAGGTGAGCGGCTACACCTTC	CASSLEVSGYTF
-	-	TRBV6-2/TRBV6-3	16	TRBJ2-7	TGTGCCAGCAGCCCCCGCATAGAGCGGAGATCCTACGAGCAGTACTTC	CASSPRIERRSYEQYF
-	-	TRBV14	14	TRBJ1-3	TGTGCCAGCAGTTACCTGAGCTCTGGAAACACCATATATTTT	CASSYLSSGNTIYF
TRBD1	-	TRBV2	15	TRBJ1-3	TGTGCCAGCAGGGGACAGACATTATCAGGAAACACCATATATTTT	CASRGQTLSGNTIYF
-	once	TRBV19	13	TRBJ1-4	TGTGCCAGTAACCCGCCAACTAATGAAAAACTGTTTTTT	CASNPPTNEKLFF
TRBD1	-	TRBV5-6	14	TRBJ1-2	TGTGCCAGCAGCTACAACCCTCCGGGACAGGGAAACACCTTC	CASSYNPPGQGNTF
TRBD2	-	TRBV10-1	15	TRBJ2-2	TGCGCCAGCAGTGACGCGGGGAGGGTTGCCGGGGAGCTGTTTTTT	CASSDAGRVAGELFF
-	-	TRBV7-2	15	TRBJ2-1	TGTGCCAGCAGCCAACAGTGGAGCTCCTACAATGAGCAGTTCTTC	CASSQQWSSYNEQFF
-	-	TRBV5-5	15	TRBJ1-1	TGTGCCAGCAGCTTGGTGGGACTTCCGAACACTGAAGCTTTCTTT	CASSLVGLPNTEAFF
TRBD2	once	TRBV11-2	16	TRBJ2-7	TGTGCCAGCAGCCCCAGGACTAGCGGGAGATCCTACGAGCAGTACTTC	CASSPRTSGRSYEQYF
-	-	TRBV7-2	17	TRBJ2-1	TGTGCCAGCAGCTTTGATGCCGGGGGTAGCTCCTACAATGAGCAGTTCTTC	CASSFDAGGSSYNEQFF
-	-	TRBV3-1/TRBV3-2	16	TRBJ1-6	TGTGCCAGCAGCCAGGGCAGGGCAACCTATAATTCACCCCTCCACTTT	CASSQGRATYNSPLHF
TRBD1	-	TRBV7-8	12	TRBJ2-1	TGTGCCAGCAGCCAGACCCGGGACAGACAGTTCTTC	CASSQTRDRQFF
-	once	TRBV14	14	TRBJ1-1	TGTGCCAGCAGCCAAGATGGGAGAACGACTGAAGCTTTCTTT	CASSQDGRTTEAFF
-	-	TRBV19	13	TRBJ1-1	TGTGCCAGTAGCAGAGATCCAGGGAAGCAAGCTTTCTTT	CASSRDPGKQAFF
-	-	TRBV12-3/TRBV12-4	12	TRBJ2-5	TGTGCCAGCACCCGCGGCGGCGAGACCCAGTACTTC	CASTRGGETQYF
TRBD2	-	TRBV24-1	18	TRBJ2-7	TGTGCCACCAGTGAGGGACTAGCGGAGTTCCCCCTTCTTTACGAGCAGTACTTC	CATSEGLAEFPLLYEQYF
-	-	TRBV7-6	15	TRBJ2-2	TGTGCCAGCAGCTGGGACCAGGACCCACTCTCTGAGCTGTTTTTT	CASSWDQDPLSELFF
TRBD1	-	TRBV28	15	TRBJ2-7	TGTGCCAGCAGTCCGACAGGGGGGTACTCCTACGAGCAGTACTTC	CASSPTGGYSYEQYF
-	-	TRBV5-1	15	TRBJ2-7	TGCGCCAGCAGCTTGAGGGTGGGGGTAACCTACGAGCAGTACTTC	CASSLRVGVTYEQYF
TRBD2	once	TRBV4-3	16	TRBJ2-1	TGCGCCAGCAGCCAAACGAGCGGGAGCTCCTACAATGAGCAGTTCTTC	CASSQTSGSSYNEQFF
TRBD2	-	TRBV14	13	TRBJ2-7	TGTGCCAGCAGCCGACTAGCGGGAGCCGAGCAGTACTTC	CASSRLAGAEQYF
TRBD1	-	TRBV2	15	TRBJ1-1	TGTGCCAGCAGACGACGAGACAGGGGGCGAACTGAAGCTTTCTTT	CASRRRDRGRTEAFF
TRBD1	-	TRBV10-3	15	TRBJ1-2	TGTGCCATCAGTGAGGGCCAGGGGGCGGGTTATGGCTACACCTTC	CAISEGQGAGYGYTF
-	once	TRBV4-1	16	TRBJ2-2	TGCGCCAGCAGCCAAGATAGGCCAGCGAACACCGGGGAGCTGTTTTTT	CASSQDRPANTGELFF
-	-	TRBV10-1	17	TRBJ2-1	TGCGCCAGCAGTAAGGACAGGCCGGGGGGCTCCTACAATGAGCAGTTCTTC	CASSKDRPGGSYNEQFF
-	-	TRBV4-3	15	TRBJ2-1	TGCGCCAGCAGCCAAGAAGCGAGCTCCTACAATGAGCAGTTCTTC	CASSQEASSYNEQFF
TRBD2	-	TRBV7-7	13	TRBJ2-1	TGTGCCAGCAGCTTAGTACTAGCGGGAGTCGCGTTCTTC	CASSLVLAGVAFF
TRBD1	-	TRBV5-1	16	TRBJ2-3	TGCGCCAGCAGTCCTACAGGGGGCGCGTTAGGAGATACGCAGTATTTT	CASSPTGGALGDTQYF
-	-	TRBV28	14	TRBJ2-7	TGTGCCAGCAGTTGGATCAGGGGGGACTACGAGCAGTACTTC	CASSWIRGDYEQYF
-	-	TRBV9	13	TRBJ2-2	TGTGCCAGCAGCGTAGAGATGTCCGGGGAGCTGTTTTTT	CASSVEMSGELFF
-	-	TRBV7-8	16	TRBJ1-1	TGTGCCAGCAGCTTAGGGCCCTTGGCAGGGTTGCTTGAAGCTTTCTTT	CASSLGPLAGLLEAFF